This TCR beta chain was identified in a study of PD-L1 blockade in urothelial cancer. Whole-study context: Previous chemotherapy exposure amounted to 0 to 3 regimens for patients.

Synthetic analogs of TCR templates were spiked into every PCR. Sequenced by immunoSEQ multiplex PCR; TCRdb stores in-frame clones only, minus some. The table records approximately 50,000 clones, about 80% of them present only once. Germline-derived CDR1 and CDR2 are SGHTA and FQGNSA. The junction had 3 bases not matched to a gene; V was cut back by 5 bases and J by 2 bases. The CDR3 runs 14 residues. Stated time point: pretreatment peripheral blood. The study collected 1 to 8 samples per patient, pretreatment and on-treatment. The chain employs TRBV7-2 and TRBJ2-5; 9 nucleotides line up with TRBD2. This sequence was found in a man aged 70 or older with urothelial cancer. Sample: PBMCs, taken around atezolizumab (anti-PD-L1) treatment. Here the CDR3 reads CASSRSGGQETQYF. The DNA for the CDR3 is TGTGCCAGCAGCCGTAGCGGGGGACAAGAGACCCAGTACTTC.